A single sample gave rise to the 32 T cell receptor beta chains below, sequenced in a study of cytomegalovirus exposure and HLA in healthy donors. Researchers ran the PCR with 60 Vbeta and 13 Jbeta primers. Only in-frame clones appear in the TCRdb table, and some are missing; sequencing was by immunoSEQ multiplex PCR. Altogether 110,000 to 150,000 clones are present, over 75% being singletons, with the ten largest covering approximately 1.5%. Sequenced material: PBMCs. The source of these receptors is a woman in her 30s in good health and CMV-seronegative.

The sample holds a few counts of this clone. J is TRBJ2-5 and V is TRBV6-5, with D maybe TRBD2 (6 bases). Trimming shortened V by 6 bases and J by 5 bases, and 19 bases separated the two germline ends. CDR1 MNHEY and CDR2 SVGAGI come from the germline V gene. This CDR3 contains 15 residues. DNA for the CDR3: TGTGCCAGCAGCGATGGGGCCTCAGGAGGGGAGACCCAGTACTTC. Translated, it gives CASSDGASGGETQYF.

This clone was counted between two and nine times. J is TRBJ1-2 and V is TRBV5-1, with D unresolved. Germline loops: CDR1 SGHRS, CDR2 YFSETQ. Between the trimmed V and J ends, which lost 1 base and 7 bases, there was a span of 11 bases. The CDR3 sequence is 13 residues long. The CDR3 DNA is TGCGCCAGCAGCTTGATCGGGAGGAGTGGCTACACCTTC. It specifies CASSLIGRSGYTF. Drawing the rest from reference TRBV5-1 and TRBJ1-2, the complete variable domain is KAGVTQTPRYLIKTRGQQVTLSCSPISGHRSVSWYQQTPGQGLQFLFEYFSETQRNKGNFPGRFSGRQFSNSRSEMNVSTLELGDSALYLCASSLIGRSGYTFGSGTRLTVV.

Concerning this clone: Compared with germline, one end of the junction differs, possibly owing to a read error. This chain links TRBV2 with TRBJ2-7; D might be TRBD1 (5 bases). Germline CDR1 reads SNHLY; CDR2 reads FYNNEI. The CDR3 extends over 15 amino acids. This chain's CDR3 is CASREGHLLSYEQYF. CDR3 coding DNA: TGTGCCAGCAGAGAAGGACACCTTCTTTCCTACGAGCAGTACTTC.

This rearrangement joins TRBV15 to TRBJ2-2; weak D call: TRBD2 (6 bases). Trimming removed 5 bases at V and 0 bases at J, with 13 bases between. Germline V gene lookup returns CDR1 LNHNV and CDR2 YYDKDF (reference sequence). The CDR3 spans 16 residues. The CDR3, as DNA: TGTGCCACCAGCGAGGCGGGGTGGTCGAACACCGGGGAGCTGTTTTTT. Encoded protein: CATSEAGWSNTGELFF.

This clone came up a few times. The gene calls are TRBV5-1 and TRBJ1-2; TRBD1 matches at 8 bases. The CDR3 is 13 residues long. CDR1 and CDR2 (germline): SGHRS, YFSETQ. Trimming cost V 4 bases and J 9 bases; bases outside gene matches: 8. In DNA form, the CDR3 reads TGCGCCAGCAGCAGAGGACAGGGCGAGAGCTACACCTTC. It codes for CASSRGQGESYTF.

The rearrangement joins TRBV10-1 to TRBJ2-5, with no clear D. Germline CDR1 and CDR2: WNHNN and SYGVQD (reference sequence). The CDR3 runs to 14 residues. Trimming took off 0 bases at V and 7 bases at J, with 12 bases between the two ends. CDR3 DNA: TGCGCCAGCAGTGAGTCGACTCGGGTTGGGACCCAGTACTTC. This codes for CASSESTRVGTQYF.

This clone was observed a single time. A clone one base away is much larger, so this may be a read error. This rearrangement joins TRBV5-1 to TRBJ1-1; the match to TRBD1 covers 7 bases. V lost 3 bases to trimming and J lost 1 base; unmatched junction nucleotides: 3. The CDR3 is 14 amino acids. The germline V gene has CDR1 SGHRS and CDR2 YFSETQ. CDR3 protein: CASSSGQPNTEAFF. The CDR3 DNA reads TGCGCCAGCAGCTCGGGACAGCCGAACACTGAAGCTTTCTTT.

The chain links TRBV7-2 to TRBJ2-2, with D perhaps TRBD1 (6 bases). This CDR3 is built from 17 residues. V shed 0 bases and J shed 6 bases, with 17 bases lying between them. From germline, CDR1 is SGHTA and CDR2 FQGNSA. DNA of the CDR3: TGTGCCAGCAGCTTAGCGGCGCCAGGGGCCATCCCCGGGGAGCTGTTTTTT. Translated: CASSLAAPGAIPGELFF.

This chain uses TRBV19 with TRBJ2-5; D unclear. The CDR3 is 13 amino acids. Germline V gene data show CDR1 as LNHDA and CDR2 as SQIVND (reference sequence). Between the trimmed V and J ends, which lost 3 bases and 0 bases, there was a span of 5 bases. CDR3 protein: CASSIADQETQYF. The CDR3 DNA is TGTGCCAGTAGTATCGCAGACCAAGAGACCCAGTACTTC.

DNA of the CDR3: TGTGCCAGTAGTACGGGGGGGACAGTAGCGAACACTGAAGCTTTCTTT. Amino acid sequence: CASSTGGTVANTEAFF. The chain has TRBV19 and TRBJ1-1, with TRBD1 matching 7 bases. The germline V gene encodes CDR1 LNHDA and CDR2 SQIVND (reference sequence). The CDR3 totals 16 residues. Germline trimming cut 4 bases from V and 1 base from J; bases unmatched to any gene: 9.

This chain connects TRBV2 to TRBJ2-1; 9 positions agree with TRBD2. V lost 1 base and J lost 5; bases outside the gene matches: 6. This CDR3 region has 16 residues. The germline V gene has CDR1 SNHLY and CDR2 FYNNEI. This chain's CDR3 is CASSEGAGGYNNEQFF. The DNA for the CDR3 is TGTGCCAGCAGTGAAGGGGCGGGGGGGTATAACAATGAGCAGTTCTTC.

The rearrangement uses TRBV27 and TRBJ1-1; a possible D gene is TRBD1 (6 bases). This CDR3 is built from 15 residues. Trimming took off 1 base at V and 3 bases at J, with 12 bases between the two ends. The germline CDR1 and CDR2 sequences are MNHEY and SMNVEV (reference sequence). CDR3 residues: CASSLYGTPDTEAFF. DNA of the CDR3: TGTGCCAGCAGTTTATATGGGACACCCGACACTGAAGCTTTCTTT.

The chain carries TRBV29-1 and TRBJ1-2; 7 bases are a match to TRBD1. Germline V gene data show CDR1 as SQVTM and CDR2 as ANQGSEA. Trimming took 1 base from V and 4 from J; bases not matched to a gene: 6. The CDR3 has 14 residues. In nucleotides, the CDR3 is TGCAGCGTTGAAGGACAGGGAGGCGGCTATGGCTACACCTTC. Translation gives CSVEGQGGGYGYTF.

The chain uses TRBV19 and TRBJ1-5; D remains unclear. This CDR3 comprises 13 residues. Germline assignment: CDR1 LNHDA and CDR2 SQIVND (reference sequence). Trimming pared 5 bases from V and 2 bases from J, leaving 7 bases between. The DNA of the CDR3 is TGTGCCAGTAGTTTTCGAGGCAATCAGCCCCAGCATTTT. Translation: CASSFRGNQPQHF.

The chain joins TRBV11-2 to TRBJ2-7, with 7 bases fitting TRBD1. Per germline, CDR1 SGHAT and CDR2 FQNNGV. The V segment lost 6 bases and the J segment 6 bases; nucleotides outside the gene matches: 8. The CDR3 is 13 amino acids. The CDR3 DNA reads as TGTGCCAGCAGACGAGGACAGGCCAGCGAGCAGTACTTC. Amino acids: CASRRGQASEQYF.

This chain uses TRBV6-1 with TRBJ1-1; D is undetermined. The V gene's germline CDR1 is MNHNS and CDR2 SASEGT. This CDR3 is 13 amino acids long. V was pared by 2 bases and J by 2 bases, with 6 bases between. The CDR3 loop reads CASSEQFNTEAFF. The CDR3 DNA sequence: TGTGCCAGCAGTGAACAGTTCAACACTGAAGCTTTCTTT.

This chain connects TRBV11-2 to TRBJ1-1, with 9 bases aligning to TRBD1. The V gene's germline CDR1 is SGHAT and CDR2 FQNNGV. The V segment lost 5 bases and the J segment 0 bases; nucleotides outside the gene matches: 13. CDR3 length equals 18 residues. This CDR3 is CASSPRGTGRGVNTEAFF. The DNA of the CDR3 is TGTGCCAGCAGCCCGCGGGGGACAGGGCGAGGTGTGAACACTGAAGCTTTCTTT.

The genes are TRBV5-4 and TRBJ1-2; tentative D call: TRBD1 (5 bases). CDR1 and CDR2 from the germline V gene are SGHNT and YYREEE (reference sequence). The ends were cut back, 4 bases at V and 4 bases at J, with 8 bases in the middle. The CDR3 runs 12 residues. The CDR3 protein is CASSQGVYGYTF. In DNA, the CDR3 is TGTGCCAGCAGCCAAGGGGTCTATGGCTACACCTTC.

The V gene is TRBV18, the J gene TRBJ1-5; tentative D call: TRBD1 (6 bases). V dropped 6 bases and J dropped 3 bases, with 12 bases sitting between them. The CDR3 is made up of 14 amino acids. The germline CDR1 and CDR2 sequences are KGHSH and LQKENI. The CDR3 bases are TGTGCCAGCTCCAGGGGACAAACCAATCAGCCCCAGCATTTT. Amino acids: CASSRGQTNQPQHF.

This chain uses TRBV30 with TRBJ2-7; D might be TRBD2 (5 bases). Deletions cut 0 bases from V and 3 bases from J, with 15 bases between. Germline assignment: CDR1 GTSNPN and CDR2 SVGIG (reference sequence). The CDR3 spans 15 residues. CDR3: CAWSVPYGGVYEQYF. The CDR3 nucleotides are TGTGCCTGGAGTGTACCTTACGGAGGAGTCTACGAGCAGTACTTC.

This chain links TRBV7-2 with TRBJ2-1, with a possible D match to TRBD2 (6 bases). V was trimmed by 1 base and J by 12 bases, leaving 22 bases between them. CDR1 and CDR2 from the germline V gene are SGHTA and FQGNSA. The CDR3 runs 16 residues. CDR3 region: CASSLGGPQRVMVQFF. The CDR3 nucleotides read TGTGCCAGCAGCTTAGGCGGTCCCCAGCGGGTGATGGTGCAGTTCTTC.

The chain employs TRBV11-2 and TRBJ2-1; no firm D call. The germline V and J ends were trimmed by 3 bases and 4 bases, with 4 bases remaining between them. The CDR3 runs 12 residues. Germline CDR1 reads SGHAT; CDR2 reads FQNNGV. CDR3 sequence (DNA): TGTGCCAGCAGCTTCGGGTACAATGAGCAGTTCTTC. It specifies CASSFGYNEQFF.

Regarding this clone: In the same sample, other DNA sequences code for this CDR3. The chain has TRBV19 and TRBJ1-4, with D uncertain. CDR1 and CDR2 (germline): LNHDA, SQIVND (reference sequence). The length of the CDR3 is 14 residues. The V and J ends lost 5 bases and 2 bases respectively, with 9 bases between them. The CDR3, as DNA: TGTGCCAGTAGTCCACGGACTACTAATGAAAAACTGTTTTTT. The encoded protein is CASSPRTTNEKLFF.

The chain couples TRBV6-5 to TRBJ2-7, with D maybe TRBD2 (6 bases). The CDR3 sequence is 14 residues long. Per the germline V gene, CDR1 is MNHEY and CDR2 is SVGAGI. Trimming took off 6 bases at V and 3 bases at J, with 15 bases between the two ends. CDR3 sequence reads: CASSPVGGGYEQYF. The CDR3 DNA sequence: TGTGCCAGCAGCCCGGTGGGGGGTGGCTACGAGCAGTACTTC.

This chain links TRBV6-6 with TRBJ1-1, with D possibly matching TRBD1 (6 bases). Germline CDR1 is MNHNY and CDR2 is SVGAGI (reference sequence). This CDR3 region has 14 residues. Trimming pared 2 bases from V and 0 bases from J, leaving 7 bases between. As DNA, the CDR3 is TGTGCCAGCAGTTACCAGGGGATGAACACTGAAGCTTTCTTT. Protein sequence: CASSYQGMNTEAFF.

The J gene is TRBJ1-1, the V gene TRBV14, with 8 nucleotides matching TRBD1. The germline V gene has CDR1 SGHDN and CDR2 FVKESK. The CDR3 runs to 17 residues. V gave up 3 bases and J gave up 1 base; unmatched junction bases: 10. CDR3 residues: CASSHRGRGQGNTEAFF. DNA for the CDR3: TGTGCCAGCAGCCACCGGGGCAGGGGGCAAGGGAACACTGAAGCTTTCTTT. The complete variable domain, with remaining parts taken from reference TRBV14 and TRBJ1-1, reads EAGVTQFPSHSVIEKGQTVTLRCDPISGHDNLYWYRRVMGKEIKFLLHFVKESKQDESGMPNNRFLAERTGGTYSTLKVQPAELEDSGVYFCASSHRGRGQGNTEAFFGQGTRLTVV.

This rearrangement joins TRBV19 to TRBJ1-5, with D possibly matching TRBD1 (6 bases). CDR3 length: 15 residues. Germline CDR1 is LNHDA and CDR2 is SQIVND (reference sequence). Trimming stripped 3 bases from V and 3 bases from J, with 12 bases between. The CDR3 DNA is TGTGCCAGTAGTATCCCGAAGGGGGACAATCAGCCCCAGCATTTT. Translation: CASSIPKGDNQPQHF.

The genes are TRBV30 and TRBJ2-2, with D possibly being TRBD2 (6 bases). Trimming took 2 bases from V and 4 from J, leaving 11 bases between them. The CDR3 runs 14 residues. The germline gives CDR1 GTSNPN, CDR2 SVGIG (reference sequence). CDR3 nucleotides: TGTGCCTGGAGTAGCGGGCCTCCCACCGGGGAGCTGTTTTTT. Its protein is CAWSSGPPTGELFF.

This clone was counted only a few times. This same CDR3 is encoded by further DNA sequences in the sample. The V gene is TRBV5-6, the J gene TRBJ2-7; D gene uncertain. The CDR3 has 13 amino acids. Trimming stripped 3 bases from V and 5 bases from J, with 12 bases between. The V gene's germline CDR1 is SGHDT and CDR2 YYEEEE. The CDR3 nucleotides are TGTGCCAGCAGCTCCCTAAGTCCCCACGAGCAGTACTTC. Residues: CASSSLSPHEQYF.

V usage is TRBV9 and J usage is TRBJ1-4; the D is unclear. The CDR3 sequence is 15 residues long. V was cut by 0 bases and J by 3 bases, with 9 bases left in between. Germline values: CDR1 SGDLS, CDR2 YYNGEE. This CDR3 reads CASSVGGGPNEKLFF. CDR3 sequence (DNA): TGTGCCAGCAGCGTAGGGGGAGGGCCTAATGAAAAACTGTTTTTT.

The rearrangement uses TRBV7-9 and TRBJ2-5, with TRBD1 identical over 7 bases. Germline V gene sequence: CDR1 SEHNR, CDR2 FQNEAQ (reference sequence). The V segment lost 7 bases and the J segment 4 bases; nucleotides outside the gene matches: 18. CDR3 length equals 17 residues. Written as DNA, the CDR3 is TGTGCCAGCAACAAACAGACGGCAGGGGGACCTTCAGAGACCCAGTACTTC. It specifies CASNKQTAGGPSETQYF. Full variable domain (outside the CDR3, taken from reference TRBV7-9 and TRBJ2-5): DTGVSQNPRHKITKRGQNVTFRCDPISEHNRLYWYRQTLGQGPEFLTYFQNEAQLEKSRLLSDRFSAERPKGSFSTLEIQRTEQGDSAMYLCASNKQTAGGPSETQYFGPGTRLLVL.

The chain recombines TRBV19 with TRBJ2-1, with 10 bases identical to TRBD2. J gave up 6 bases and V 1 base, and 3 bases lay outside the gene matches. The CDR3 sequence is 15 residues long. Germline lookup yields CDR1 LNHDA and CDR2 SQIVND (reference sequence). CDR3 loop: CASSIVGLAANEQFF. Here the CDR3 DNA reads TGTGCCAGTAGTATAGTTGGACTAGCGGCCAATGAGCAGTTCTTC.